The 26 T cell receptor beta chains below all came from one sample that was sequenced in a study of T cell responses to AZD1222 COVID-19 vaccine. The repertoire was sequenced with immunoSEQ multiplex PCR; TCRdb's copy has only in-frame clones and lacks some. The table lists 150,000 to 200,000 clones, roughly 91% of them singletons, with about 1.5% in the top ten. Material: peripheral blood, obtained on day 0 of AZD1222 vaccination. The receptor source for this set is an adult in good health.

V gene TRBV5-5 combines with J gene TRBJ1-1, with 8 bases lining up with TRBD1. Unmatched junction bases numbered 3, after V lost 5 bases and J lost 0 bases. The V gene's germline CDR1 is SGHKS and CDR2 YYEKEE (reference sequence). The CDR3 length is 14 residues. The CDR3 DNA reads as TGTGCCAGCAGGTGGGACAGGATGAACACTGAAGCTTTCTTT. This encodes CASRWDRMNTEAFF.

The chain has TRBV19 and TRBJ2-4; 8 bases map to TRBD1. V lost 0 bases and J lost 8; bases outside the gene matches: 6. The CDR3 covers 15 residues. CDR1 LNHDA and CDR2 SQIVND come from the germline V gene (reference sequence). DNA of the CDR3: TGTGCCAGTAGTATAGACCGACAGGGGTTTTACATTCAGTACTTC. Amino acids: CASSIDRQGFYIQYF. The full variable domain, with the rest looked up from reference TRBV19 and TRBJ2-4, is DGGITQSPKYLFRKEGQNVTLSCEQNLNHDAMYWYRQDPGQGLRLIYYSQIVNDFQKGDIAEGYSVSREKKESFPLTVTSAQKNPTAFYLCASSIDRQGFYIQYFGAGTRLSVL.

This rearrangement joins TRBV7-2 to TRBJ1-2, with 10 bases identical to TRBD1. In germline, CDR1 is SGHTA, CDR2 FQGNSA. This CDR3 is 15 amino acids long. The V segment lost 4 bases and the J segment 7 bases; nucleotides outside the gene matches: 9. CDR3 DNA: TGTGCCAGCAGCTCGACGAGACAGGGGGCAAGTGGCTACACCTTC. Amino acid sequence: CASSSTRQGASGYTF.

The chain joins TRBV4-2 to TRBJ2-7; D may correspond to TRBD1 or TRBD2 (6 bases each). The CDR3 consists of 17 residues. Germline V lookup: CDR1 LGHNA, CDR2 YNFKEQ. The V end was cut by 0 bases, the J end by 5 bases, with 20 bases between. The CDR3 region is CASSQDKGDSQPHEQYF. DNA for the CDR3: TGTGCCAGCAGCCAAGATAAGGGGGACTCCCAGCCCCACGAGCAGTACTTC.

The chain couples TRBV10-2 to TRBJ1-5; D possibly corresponds to TRBD1 (5 bases). The CDR3 runs 15 residues. Trimming stripped 9 bases from V and 7 bases from J, with 22 bases between. Germline lookup yields CDR1 WSHSY and CDR2 SAAADI. The CDR3 region is CASTSGDPFNQPQHF. The DNA for the CDR3 is TGCGCCAGTACCTCTGGGGACCCTTTTAACCAGCCCCAGCATTTT.

The V gene is TRBV4-2, the J gene TRBJ1-1; 7 positions agree with TRBD1. Trimming cost V 2 bases and J 7 bases; bases outside gene matches: 10. This CDR3 is 15 amino acids long. Germline CDR1 LGHNA, CDR2 YNFKEQ. The CDR3 region is CASSQTFAQGNEAFF. CDR3 bases: TGTGCCAGCAGCCAAACCTTTGCACAGGGGAATGAAGCTTTCTTT.

The chain uses TRBV30 and TRBJ1-2; no reliable D call. CDR1 is GTSNPN and CDR2 is SVGIG in the germline V gene (reference sequence). Between the trimmed V and J ends, which lost 3 bases and 3 bases, there was a span of 14 bases. CDR3 length: 14 residues. This chain's CDR3 is CAWSRMGGHYGYTF. CDR3 bases: TGTGCCTGGAGCCGTATGGGCGGCCACTATGGCTACACCTTC.

V is TRBV6-5 and J is TRBJ1-5; D remains unclear. Between the trimmed V and J ends, which lost 5 bases and 3 bases, there was a span of 11 bases. This CDR3 contains 14 residues. Germline V gene data show CDR1 as MNHEY and CDR2 as SVGAGI. DNA of the CDR3: TGTGCCAGCAGTAACGCAGCGTTCAATCAGCCCCAGCATTTT. Its translation: CASSNAAFNQPQHF.

The chain joins TRBV5-1 to TRBJ2-5, with 12 bases fitting TRBD1. This CDR3 spans 16 amino acids. J gave up 0 bases and V 6 bases, and 6 bases lay outside the gene matches. Per germline, CDR1 SGHRS and CDR2 YFSETQ. In nucleotides, the CDR3 is TGCGCCAGCATGGGAGGGACAGGGGGCTACCAAGAGACCCAGTACTTC. Amino acids: CASMGGTGGYQETQYF.

V and J are TRBV14 and TRBJ1-5; D not certain. CDR1 SGHDN and CDR2 FVKESK come from the germline V gene. V was clipped by 4 bases and J by 9 bases, with 13 bases between them. There are 13 residues in the CDR3. CDR3 protein: CASSPSVAGPQHF. The CDR3 DNA reads as TGTGCCAGCAGCCCCAGCGTAGCCGGGCCCCAGCATTTT.

The chain recombines TRBV6-1 with TRBJ1-1; tentatively, D is TRBD1 (5 bases). Trimming took 2 bases from V and 5 from J, leaving 15 bases between them. In germline, CDR1 is MNHNS, CDR2 SASEGT. The CDR3 extends over 15 amino acids. The CDR3 protein is CASSEFVGGTTEAFF. DNA of the CDR3: TGTGCCAGCAGTGAATTCGTTGGGGGGACGACTGAAGCTTTCTTT.

This clone was picked up a small number of times. The V and J genes are TRBV19 and TRBJ1-1, with 10 positions matching TRBD1. The CDR3 length is 14 residues. CDR1 LNHDA and CDR2 SQIVND come from the germline V gene (reference sequence). Unmatched junction bases numbered 5, after V lost 4 bases and J lost 6 bases. CDR3 in amino acids: CASSTGQGIPEAFF. CDR3 bases: TGTGCCAGTAGTACGGGACAGGGGATCCCTGAAGCTTTCTTT.

Only a few counts were recorded for this clone. The chain has TRBV19 and TRBJ1-5; D is undetermined. From germline, CDR1 is LNHDA and CDR2 SQIVND (reference sequence). The CDR3 sequence is 18 residues long. V was clipped by 0 bases and J by 1 base, with 16 bases between them. The CDR3, as DNA: TGTGCCAGTAGTATAGATACCTGGAGAAGGGTGAGCAATCAGCCCCAGCATTTT. Its translation: CASSIDTWRRVSNQPQHF.

The V and J genes are TRBV7-8 and TRBJ1-1; D gene uncertain. The germline V and J ends were trimmed by 2 bases and 4 bases, with 17 bases remaining between them. Germline lookup yields CDR1 SGHVS and CDR2 FQNEAQ. CDR3 size: 16 residues. The CDR3: CASSLIAGGLGTEAFF. The CDR3 region has the DNA TGTGCCAGCAGCTTAATCGCGGGAGGTTTAGGCACTGAAGCTTTCTTT.

The chain employs TRBV4-3 and TRBJ2-7; 8 bases agree with TRBD1. V shed 1 base, J shed 6 bases, and the junction held 5 bases outside the gene matches. This CDR3 has 14 amino acids. The germline gives CDR1 LGHNA, CDR2 YSLEER. The CDR3 sequence: CASSQGTGRLEQYF. In DNA form, the CDR3 reads TGCGCCAGCAGCCAAGGGACAGGGCGTCTCGAGCAGTACTTC.

The J gene is TRBJ1-1, the V gene TRBV5-1; TRBD1 might be the D (5 bases). V lost 0 bases and J lost 11, with 20 bases in between. This CDR3 has 15 amino acids. Per germline, CDR1 SGHRS and CDR2 YFSETQ. CDR3 nucleotides: TGCGCCAGCAGCTTGGATGGAGGCGTAGGGGTTGACGCTTTCTTT. It is translated as CASSLDGGVGVDAFF.

The CDR3 bases are TGTGCCAGCAGTGAGCGGACAGGGATGGTTGTCAATGAGCAGTTCTTC. Translated, it gives CASSERTGMVVNEQFF. The chain carries TRBV6-4 and TRBJ2-1; 8 bases match TRBD1. Trimming at V came to 3 bases and at J to 6 bases, leaving 10 bases not matched to a gene. CDR3 size: 16 residues. From germline, CDR1 is MRHNA and CDR2 SNTAGT.

This chain uses TRBV27 with TRBJ1-6, with 9 bases lining up with TRBD1. Unmatched junction bases numbered 11, after V lost 4 bases and J lost 7 bases. The CDR3 consists of 17 residues. Germline CDR1 reads MNHEY; CDR2 reads SMNVEV (reference sequence). The CDR3 sequence is CASSSTGGFRKNSPLHF. CDR3 nucleotides: TGTGCCAGCAGTTCGACAGGGGGATTCCGTAAAAATTCACCCCTCCACTTT.

This sequence joins TRBV29-1 and TRBJ2-3; TRBD1 might be the D (5 bases). The length of the CDR3 is 14 residues. CDR1 and CDR2 from the germline V gene are SQVTM and ANQGSEA. Trimming pared 3 bases from V and 2 bases from J, leaving 12 bases between. CDR3 in DNA: TGCAGCGTTGAGGGGCGGTCCAACACAGATACGCAGTATTTT. Protein: CSVEGRSNTDTQYF.

The chain links TRBV6-1 to TRBJ1-3; D not resolved. Trimming pared 3 bases from V and 0 bases from J, leaving 9 bases between. Germline CDR1 MNHNS, CDR2 SASEGT. There are 15 residues in the CDR3. The CDR3 region is CASSDTSISGNTIYF. The CDR3 nucleotides read TGTGCCAGCAGTGATACCTCTATCTCTGGAAACACCATATATTTT.

The J gene is TRBJ1-1, the V gene TRBV7-9; maybe TRBD1 (5 bases). Germline V gives CDR1 SEHNR, CDR2 FQNEAQ (reference sequence). This CDR3 has 14 residues. V gave up 5 bases and J gave up 1 base, with 11 bases separating them. As DNA, the CDR3 is TGTGCCAGCAGCCATCGAGGGGAGAACACTGAAGCTTTCTTT. Translation gives CASSHRGENTEAFF.

V gene TRBV7-8 combines with J gene TRBJ2-2; 9 bases align to TRBD2. Germline V gene lookup returns CDR1 SGHVS and CDR2 FQNEAQ. This CDR3 comprises 16 residues. V shed 5 bases and J 4 bases; nucleotides not matched to a gene: 8. The DNA for the CDR3 is TGTGCCAGCAGCCCAGGGACTAGCAGGGCCACCGGGGAGCTGTTTTTT. Translation: CASSPGTSRATGELFF.

The CDR3 DNA is TGTGCCAGCAGTCGAGGGACAGGCGCCTGGGAAAAACTGTTTTTT. Translating it yields CASSRGTGAWEKLFF. This chain links TRBV28 with TRBJ1-4; 8 bases map to TRBD1. The V and J ends lost 5 bases and 8 bases, in that order; junction bases with no gene match: 10. The length of the CDR3 is 15 residues. Germline CDR1 reads MDHEN; CDR2 reads SYDVKM.

This sequence joins TRBV4-1 and TRBJ2-7; no clear D gene. The CDR3 is 15 residues long. In germline, CDR1 is MGHRA, CDR2 YSYEKL. V lost 3 bases to trimming and J lost 0 bases, with 12 bases between them. CDR3 bases: TGCGCCAGCAGCCAGCAGGCGACTTCCTCCTACGAGCAGTACTTC. Its translation: CASSQQATSSYEQYF.

The CDR3 DNA reads TGTGCCAGCAGCTTGGTCGGGACAGGGCATTCCTACCAAGAGACCCAGTACTTC. Translation gives CASSLVGTGHSYQETQYF. The chain has TRBV5-8 and TRBJ2-5, with 9 bases that match TRBD1. CDR3 length: 18 residues. In germline, CDR1 is SGHTS, CDR2 YDEGEE. V lost 0 bases, J lost 0 bases, and 9 bases stayed unmatched.

This clone occurred once. The chain couples TRBV5-6 to TRBJ1-3; 8 nucleotides agree with TRBD1. From germline, CDR1 is SGHDT and CDR2 YYEEEE. The V gene end was trimmed by 4 bases and the J gene end by 2 bases; junction bases not matched to a gene: 2. CDR3 length equals 14 residues. This CDR3 reads CASSTTGAGNTIYF. The CDR3 DNA reads as TGTGCCAGCAGCACGACAGGGGCTGGAAACACCATATATTTT.